The clone carrying this T cell receptor beta chain came up a few times. The antigen remains unidentified. These data belong to a study of early T cells in non-severe SARS-CoV-2 infection. Study summary: The sequenced material was bulk RNA from unsorted whole blood, and its chains were unpaired. Study findings and constraints: Lookups in VDJdb leaned toward anti-spike CD8 responses and missed private and CD4 specificities.

Germline V gene lookup returns CDR1 LNHDA and CDR2 SQIVND (reference sequence). V shed 9 bases, J shed 1 base, and the junction held 8 bases outside the gene matches. This CDR3 is 17 amino acids long. The library protocol tagged individual cDNA molecules with unique molecular identifiers. MiXCR was run by TCRdb on the 5' RACE reads, yielding one entry per CDR3 protein. The table has around 46,000 distinct CDR3 sequences, approximately 5.1% seen once. This sequence was found in an adult who was a healthcare worker with PCR-confirmed SARS-CoV-2 infection or an uninfected control (not recorded which). The rearrangement joins TRBV19 to TRBJ2-2; TRBD2 matches 13 bases. The sample in question was whole blood, obtained at baseline. The CDR3 coding sequence is TGTGCCAGCCACCAAAGGACTAGCGGGGGGAACACCGGGGAGCTGTTTTTT. It specifies CASHQRTSGGNTGELFF.